The 17 T cell receptor beta chains below were found in one sample sequenced in a study of cytomegalovirus exposure and HLA in healthy donors. PCR employed 60 Vbeta and 13 Jbeta primers. Profiling relied on immunoSEQ multiplex PCR, and the TCRdb table lists in-frame clones only, not all of them. The sample consists of roughly 100,000 clones, approximately 81% of them appearing once. Sample: PBMCs. These receptors were collected from a male donor in good health and CMV-seropositive.

V and J are TRBV4-1 and TRBJ1-6, with 10 bases lining up with TRBD1. CDR1 MGHRA and CDR2 YSYEKL come from the germline V gene. CDR3 size: 16 residues. Germline trimming cut 0 bases from V and 10 bases from J; bases unmatched to any gene: 6. The CDR3 protein is CASSQDSGQGRSPLHF. In DNA form, the CDR3 reads TGCGCCAGCAGCCAAGATTCGGGACAGGGGCGATCACCCCTCCACTTT.

The CDR3: CASSSTTGILGSYEQYF. In DNA, the CDR3 is TGTGCCAGCAGCTCCACGACCGGGATCTTAGGGAGCTACGAGCAGTACTTC. The chain has TRBV7-2 and TRBJ2-7, with D perhaps TRBD2 (5 bases). Germline CDR1 is SGHTA and CDR2 is FQGNSA. The germline V and J ends were trimmed by 4 bases and 3 bases, with 22 bases remaining between them. CDR3 length: 17 amino acids.

The chain recombines TRBV9 with TRBJ2-3, with D perhaps TRBD1 (5 bases). The CDR3 runs to 13 residues. V shed 0 bases and J shed 4 bases, with 6 bases lying between them. The germline CDR1 and CDR2 sequences are SGDLS and YYNGEE. The CDR3 DNA is TGTGCCAGCAGCGTAGTAGGGGCAGATACGCAGTATTTT. Translated, it gives CASSVVGADTQYF. The whole variable domain, filled in from reference TRBV9 and TRBJ2-3, reads DSGVTQTPKHLITATGQRVTLRCSPRSGDLSVYWYQQSLDQGLQFLIQYYNGEERAKGNILERFSAQQFPDLHSELNLSSLELGDSALYFCASSVVGADTQYFGPGTRLTVL.

The chain links TRBV6-5 to TRBJ2-7; 8 nucleotides match TRBD1. The CDR3 has 16 residues. The germline CDR1 and CDR2 sequences are MNHEY and SVGAGI. V was pared by 2 bases and J by 6 bases, with 12 bases of the junction left unmatched. The CDR3 coding sequence is TGTGCCAGCAGTTACAATCCGGACAGGGCGTTTTCCGAGCAGTACTTC. Encoded protein: CASSYNPDRAFSEQYF.

The rearrangement links TRBV19 to TRBJ1-1; 7 bases match TRBD1. J was trimmed by 6 bases and V by 5 bases; bases with no gene match: 6. This CDR3 spans 13 amino acids. Germline CDR1 is LNHDA and CDR2 is SQIVND (reference sequence). For the CDR3, the DNA is TGTGCCAGTAGTCACAGGGGAGTCGCTGAAGCTTTCTTT. It codes for CASSHRGVAEAFF.

The chain combines TRBV25-1 with TRBJ2-7; 8 positions agree with TRBD1. Germline loops: CDR1 MGHDK, CDR2 SYGVNS. V shed 1 base, J shed 0 bases, and the junction held 11 bases outside the gene matches. CDR3 size: 18 residues. CDR3 sequence (DNA): TGTGCCAGCAGTGAATGGTCAGGGGGCCACTTGCCCTCCTACGAGCAGTACTTC. Amino acids: CASSEWSGGHLPSYEQYF.

J is TRBJ1-6 and V is TRBV4-2; no definite D call. Germline CDR1 reads LGHNA; CDR2 reads YNFKEQ. V was shortened by 0 bases and J by 10 bases, with 16 bases between the two germline ends. The CDR3 is made up of 16 amino acids. The CDR3 here is CASSQEGIGPGSPLHF. CDR3 DNA sequence: TGTGCCAGCAGCCAAGAGGGCATCGGACCGGGGTCACCCCTCCACTTT.

This clone showed up just once. This chain links TRBV4-1 with TRBJ2-1; D gene ambiguous. Trimming cost V 0 bases and J 10 bases, with 7 bases left between them. The CDR3 has 12 residues. Germline CDR1 reads MGHRA; CDR2 reads YSYEKL. The CDR3 here is CASSQDFEEQFF. The CDR3 nucleotides are TGCGCCAGCAGCCAAGATTTCGAGGAGCAGTTCTTC.

The gene calls are TRBV6-6 and TRBJ1-5; 9 nucleotides line up with TRBD1. The CDR3 length is 16 residues. Germline loops: CDR1 MNHNY, CDR2 SVGAGI (reference sequence). The trim removed 6 bases at V and 1 base at J, leaving 7 bases unmatched. This chain's CDR3 is CASSPGQGISNQPQHF. CDR3 DNA sequence: TGTGCCAGCAGCCCGGGACAGGGAATAAGCAATCAGCCCCAGCATTTT.

A single count supports this clone. The rearrangement uses TRBV7-6 and TRBJ1-2; the match to TRBD1 covers 7 bases. The V gene end was trimmed by 5 bases and the J gene end by 4 bases; junction bases not matched to a gene: 7. Germline-derived CDR1 and CDR2 are SGHVS and FNYEAQ. This CDR3 comprises 14 residues. CDR3 amino acids: CASSPQGDLYGYTF. For the CDR3, the DNA is TGTGCCAGCAGCCCGCAGGGGGATCTCTATGGCTACACCTTC.

A few counts support this clone. This chain connects TRBV12-5 to TRBJ1-1, with no clear D. Trimming took off 2 bases at V and 3 bases at J, with 10 bases between the two ends. The CDR3 runs 14 residues. From germline, CDR1 is LGHNT and CDR2 FRNRAP. This CDR3 is CASGLRGADTEAFF. The CDR3 DNA follows: TGTGCTAGTGGTTTGCGGGGAGCGGACACTGAAGCTTTCTTT.

The V and J genes are TRBV30 and TRBJ2-4, with TRBD2 matching 12 bases. Trimming at V came to 1 base and at J to 6 bases, leaving 13 bases not matched to a gene. The CDR3 length is 18 residues. The germline CDR1 and CDR2 sequences are GTSNPN and SVGIG (reference sequence). In DNA, the CDR3 is TGTGCCTGGAGTGGGGTTTCGCTAGCGGGGGGGCCGGGAAACATTCAGTACTTC. Encoded protein: CAWSGVSLAGGPGNIQYF.

This clone has a handful of counts. V usage is TRBV5-6 and J usage is TRBJ1-1, with TRBD1 matching 11 bases. Germline values: CDR1 SGHDT, CDR2 YYEEEE. The CDR3 is 15 amino acids. The V and J ends lost 4 bases and 6 bases, in that order; junction bases with no gene match: 8. The CDR3 loop is CASSPQGQGAAEAFF. CDR3 bases: TGTGCCAGCAGCCCTCAAGGACAGGGGGCGGCTGAAGCTTTCTTT.

The chain couples TRBV30 to TRBJ1-3; 7 positions match TRBD1. Trimming at V came to 0 bases and at J to 0 bases, leaving 8 bases not matched to a gene. Germline V gene lookup returns CDR1 GTSNPN and CDR2 SVGIG (reference sequence). The CDR3 contains 17 residues. In DNA, the CDR3 is TGTGCCTGGAGTGTAGGGACCAGGGGGATCTCTGGAAACACCATATATTTT. It specifies CAWSVGTRGISGNTIYF.

The chain is built from TRBV7-6 and TRBJ2-5; D is ambiguous. V lost 2 bases and J lost 1, with 8 bases in between. Germline CDR1 and CDR2: SGHVS and FNYEAQ. The CDR3 has 14 amino acids. The CDR3 reads CASSLITTQETQYF. The CDR3 bases are TGTGCCAGCAGCTTAATAACAACCCAAGAGACCCAGTACTTC.

The chain carries TRBV7-2 and TRBJ1-4; D is uncertain. Germline lookup yields CDR1 SGHTA and CDR2 FQGNSA. The CDR3 loop spans 15 amino acids. Trimming pared 4 bases from V and 5 bases from J, leaving 14 bases between. CDR3 DNA: TGTGCCAGCAGCTATCGACGGGAGATCAATGAAAAACTGTTTTTT. This sequence encodes CASSYRREINEKLFF. Based on the CDR3 plus reference TRBV7-2 and TRBJ1-4, the full variable domain is GAGVSQSPSNKVTEKGKDVELRCDPISGHTALYWYRQSLGQGLEFLIYFQGNSAPDKSGLPSDRFSAERTGGSVSTLTIQRTQQEDSAVYLCASSYRREINEKLFFGSGTQLSVL.

The chain uses TRBV9 and TRBJ2-5; TRBD1 matches at 8 bases. The closer fit of TRBJ2-7 to the DNA end suggests the J call may be wrong. Germline assignment: CDR1 SGDLS and CDR2 YYNGEE. The CDR3 has 15 amino acids. CDR3 DNA sequence: TGTGCCAGCAGCGTAGAGGGACAGGAGACCTACGAGCAGTACTTC. Translation: CASSVEGQETYEQYF.